This T cell receptor beta chain was sequenced for a study of blood T cell repertoires in COVID-19. The table came from immunoSEQ multiplex PCR; TCRdb's copy has only in-frame clones and leaves some out. This repertoire shows about 60,000 clones, 90% found once; its top ten account for around 1.5%. Germline values: CDR1 SGHVS, CDR2 FQNEAQ. The V and J ends lost 5 bases and 7 bases respectively, with 15 bases between them. This CDR3 region has 15 residues. This chain connects TRBV7-8 to TRBJ1-6; D possibly corresponds to TRBD1 (6 bases). This clonotype originated in a man between 60 and 75 years old with acute or convalescent COVID-19. Specimen: peripheral blood. The CDR3 sequence is CASSPSDRKNSPLHF. CDR3 coding DNA: TGTGCCAGCAGCCCTTCGGACAGAAAAAATTCACCCCTCCACTTT.